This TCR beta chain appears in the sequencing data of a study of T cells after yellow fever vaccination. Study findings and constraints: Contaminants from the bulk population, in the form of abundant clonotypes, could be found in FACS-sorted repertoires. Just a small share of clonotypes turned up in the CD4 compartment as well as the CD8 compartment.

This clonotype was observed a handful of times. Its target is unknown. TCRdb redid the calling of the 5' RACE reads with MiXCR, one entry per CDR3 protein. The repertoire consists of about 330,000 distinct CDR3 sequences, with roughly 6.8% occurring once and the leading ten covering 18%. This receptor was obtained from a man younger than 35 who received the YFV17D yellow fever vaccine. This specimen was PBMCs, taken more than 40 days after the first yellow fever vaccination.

The CDR3 DNA reads as TGCGCCAGCAGCCGGGGGTCCGGGACAGAAAAATTAATGAACACTGAAGCTTTCTTT. Protein: CASSRGSGTEKLMNTEAFF. This chain links TRBV5-1 with TRBJ1-1, with 7 positions matching TRBD1. The CDR3 covers 19 residues. Looked up from germline, CDR1 is SGHRS and CDR2 is YFSETQ. Trimming removed 4 bases from V and 0 bases from J; junction bases left unmatched: 18.